Below are 8 T cell receptor beta chains sequenced from a single sample in a study of blood T cell repertoires in COVID-19. Measured with immunoSEQ multiplex PCR; TCRdb has only the in-frame clones, and not every one. Here the sample spans about 190,000 clones, around 76% being singletons. What was sequenced was PBMCs or T cells enriched from blood (not recorded which). The receptors derive from a woman in her forties or fifties with acute COVID-19.

The rearrangement links TRBV4-1 to TRBJ2-3; D may be TRBD1 (5 bases). This CDR3 spans 15 amino acids. Germline CDR1 reads MGHRA; CDR2 reads YSYEKL. The V gene lost 0 bases and the J gene lost 2 bases, with 9 bases spanning the gap. This CDR3 reads CASSQEPRATDTQYF. DNA for the CDR3: TGCGCCAGCAGCCAAGAGCCCAGGGCCACAGATACGCAGTATTTT.

V and J are TRBV4-1 and TRBJ1-1, with TRBD1 matching over 7 bases. The germline gives CDR1 MGHRA, CDR2 YSYEKL. V was pared by 0 bases and J by 3 bases, with 4 bases of the junction left unmatched. This CDR3 contains 15 residues. Written as DNA, the CDR3 is TGCGCCAGCAGCCAAGATGAAGGGGGCTACACTGAAGCTTTCTTT. Residues: CASSQDEGGYTEAFF.

This clone was observed a single time. V is TRBV13 and J is TRBJ1-1; D remains ambiguous. Trimming shortened V by 6 bases and J by 4 bases, and 9 bases separated the two germline ends. The CDR3 spans 12 residues. CDR1 and CDR2 from the germline V gene are PRHDT and FYEKMQ (reference sequence). The CDR3 reads CASRRGTTEAFF. The CDR3 nucleotides are TGTGCCAGCAGACGGGGTACCACTGAAGCTTTCTTT.

V is TRBV21-1 and J is TRBJ2-7; the table's D gene call, TRBD2, was not cross checked with the DNA. TRBV21-1 is marked as a pseudogene. The CDR3 totals 15 residues. The CDR3 here is CASSKKFSREYEQYV. DNA of the CDR3: TGTGCCAGCAGCAAAAAATTCTCCCGGGAGTACGAGCAGTACGTC.

The chain employs TRBV7-2 and TRBJ1-2; D call uncertain. Trimming shortened V by 3 bases and J by 2 bases, and 13 bases separated the two germline ends. Germline CDR1 and CDR2: SGHTA and FQGNSA. This CDR3 comprises 15 residues. DNA of the CDR3: TGTGCCAGCAGCTTCGGCAGTAAGACAAACTATGGCTACACCTTC. Its protein product is CASSFGSKTNYGYTF.

This rearrangement joins TRBV7-3 to TRBJ2-7, with D possibly matching TRBD1 (6 bases). The CDR3 is made up of 13 amino acids. V gave up 2 bases and J gave up 6 bases, with 11 bases separating them. CDR1 and CDR2 (germline): SGHTA, FQGTGA. CDR3 DNA sequence: TGTGCCAGCAGCTTATTGGAAGGGGGCGAGCAGTACGTC. Translating it yields CASSLLEGGEQYV.

The chain couples TRBV19 to TRBJ1-2; 7 positions match TRBD1. CDR3 length equals 13 residues. From germline, CDR1 is LNHDA and CDR2 SQIVND (reference sequence). V lost 6 bases to trimming and J lost 7 bases; unmatched junction nucleotides: 8. CDR3 region: CASSLGGLGGYTF. CDR3 in DNA: TGTGCCAGTAGCTTAGGGGGCTTAGGTGGCTACACCTTC. The entire variable domain, with the rest obtained from reference TRBV19 and TRBJ1-2, is as follows: DGGITQSPKYLFRKEGQNVTLSCEQNLNHDAMYWYRQDPGQGLRLIYYSQIVNDFQKGDIAEGYSVSREKKESFPLTVTSAQKNPTAFYLCASSLGGLGGYTFGSGTRLTVV.

V is TRBV9 and J is TRBJ1-2; D is undetermined. Germline CDR1 SGDLS, CDR2 YYNGEE. V was shortened by 0 bases and J by 3 bases, with 12 bases between the two germline ends. This CDR3 comprises 15 residues. As DNA, the CDR3 is TGTGCCAGCAGCGTAGATGCTAGGTCAGACTATGGCTACACCTTC. Protein sequence: CASSVDARSDYGYTF. Full variable domain (remainder filled in from reference TRBV9 and TRBJ1-2): DSGVTQTPKHLITATGQRVTLRCSPRSGDLSVYWYQQSLDQGLQFLIQYYNGEERAKGNILERFSAQQFPDLHSELNLSSLELGDSALYFCASSVDARSDYGYTFGSGTRLTVV.